Presented here are 13 T cell receptor beta chains from one specimen sequenced in a study of blood T cells in healthy people across ages. Next came a second PCR, run for roughly 6 to 11 cycles, which used a sample-barcoded 5' primer along with a J-beta primer mix. Each CDR3 protein gets one entry after TCRdb re-called the 5' RACE reads with MiXCR. The sample lists fewer than 1 million distinct CDR3 sequences, around two fifths occurring once. The sequenced material came from blood. All receptors come from a man in his sixties in good health.

The V and J genes are TRBV6-2 or TRBV6-3 and TRBJ1-5; D is possibly TRBD1 (5 bases). From germline, CDR1 is MNHEY and CDR2 SVGEGT. CDR3 length: 15 residues. Between the trimmed V and J ends, which lost 5 bases and 2 bases, there was a span of 13 bases. CDR3 region: CASSGAGTGNQPQHF. The CDR3 nucleotides read TGTGCCAGCAGTGGGGCTGGAACAGGCAATCAGCCCCAGCATTTT.

This clonotype was recorded a few times. The rearrangement uses TRBV4-3 and TRBJ2-4; tentative D call: TRBD2 (6 bases). Germline values: CDR1 LGHNA, CDR2 YSLEER. The CDR3 loop spans 17 amino acids. The germline V and J ends were trimmed by 0 bases and 6 bases, with 18 bases remaining between them. This chain's CDR3 is CASSQEPPTSRGNIQYF. CDR3 in DNA: TGCGCCAGCAGCCAAGAGCCCCCAACTAGCCGCGGAAACATTCAGTACTTC.

This clonotype showed up just a few times. The chain links TRBV7-8 to TRBJ1-2; 9 bases match TRBD1. The germline CDR1 and CDR2 sequences are SGHVS and FQNEAQ. The CDR3 loop spans 14 amino acids. V trimming: 5 bases; J trimming: 7 bases; junction bases outside the gene matches: 8. The CDR3 loop reads CASSILTGGRGYTF. CDR3 DNA: TGTGCCAGCAGCATATTGACAGGGGGTCGTGGCTACACCTTC.

This clonotype was seen more than once but under ten times. The rearrangement joins TRBV12-3 or TRBV12-4 to TRBJ2-7; D possibly corresponds to TRBD1 (5 bases). The closer fit of TRBJ2-5 to the DNA end suggests the J call may be wrong. CDR3 length: 13 amino acids. CDR3 sequence: CASSLGNRETQYF. The CDR3 DNA is TGTGCCAGCAGTTTGGGCAACAGGGAGACCCAGTACTTC.

The rearrangement uses TRBV7-9 and TRBJ2-3; 11 nucleotides line up with TRBD2. This CDR3 is 17 amino acids long. Trimming cost V 5 bases and J 4 bases; bases outside gene matches: 11. Per germline, CDR1 SEHNR and CDR2 FQNEAQ (reference sequence). CDR3 nucleotides: TGTGCCAGCAGCAAATTAGCGGGGGGGCCTCTTTCAGATACGCAGTATTTT. Its translation: CASSKLAGGPLSDTQYF.

The chain uses TRBV3-1 and TRBJ1-4, with no clear D. The CDR3 covers 12 residues. Trimming removed 3 bases at V and 10 bases at J, with 9 bases between. The germline CDR1 and CDR2 sequences are LGHDT and YNNKEL (reference sequence). The CDR3, as DNA: TGTGCCAGCAGCCAGGGCTTGAGAAAACTGTTTTTT. Its protein is CASSQGLRKLFF.

The DNA of the CDR3 is TGCGCCAGCAGCTGGGGGGGGGACTCCTACAATGAGCAGTTCTTC. Encoded protein: CASSWGGDSYNEQFF. The V call is TRBV5-1, the J call TRBJ2-1; 7 bases match TRBD2. Germline lookup yields CDR1 SGHRS and CDR2 YFSETQ. After removal of 3 bases from V and 0 bases from J, the junction contained 3 bases not matched to a gene. The CDR3 is 15 amino acids.

As regards this clonotype: A much larger clonotype is one base distant, so this may be a read error. The chain uses TRBV29-1 and TRBJ2-7, with D unclear. V lost 2 bases, J lost 7 bases, and 9 bases lay in between. Germline CDR1 is SQVTM and CDR2 is ANQGSEA. The length of the CDR3 is 11 residues. CDR3: CSVETYNEQYF. DNA of the CDR3: TGCAGCGTTGAAACCTACAATGAGCAGTACTTC.

This sequence joins TRBV29-1 and TRBJ2-1; TRBD1 or TRBD2 may be the D gene (5 bases each). V lost 8 bases and J lost 1, with 18 bases in between. CDR1 and CDR2 (germline): SQVTM, ANQGSEA. The CDR3 length is 15 residues. The chain's CDR3 is CSFEGDGGSYNEQFF. DNA of the CDR3: TGCAGCTTCGAAGGGGACGGCGGATCCTACAATGAGCAGTTCTTC.

The gene calls are TRBV5-1 and TRBJ2-7; D is unclear. V was pared by 0 bases and J by 2 bases, with 15 bases between. The CDR3 is 16 amino acids. Germline CDR1 SGHRS, CDR2 YFSETQ. CDR3: CASSLERTVSTYEQYF. The CDR3 DNA reads as TGCGCCAGCAGCTTGGAACGGACGGTCAGTACCTACGAGCAGTACTTC.

The CDR3 protein is CASSLVAGSNEQFF. CDR3 DNA sequence: TGTGCCAGCAGCTTAGTAGCGGGGTCCAATGAGCAGTTCTTC. This chain links TRBV11-3 with TRBJ2-1; 8 nucleotides match TRBD2. CDR1 is SGHNT, CDR2 YENEEA, per germline. Trimming at V came to 1 base and at J to 6 bases, leaving 2 bases not matched to a gene. The CDR3 is 14 residues long.

The chain is built from TRBV25-1 and TRBJ1-1, with TRBD1 matching over 7 bases. Germline V CDR1 and CDR2: MGHDK, SYGVNS. The CDR3 covers 15 residues. V gave up 4 bases and J gave up 7 bases; unmatched junction bases: 12. DNA for the CDR3: TGTGCCAGCAGTGTCCTGGGCTCCGGGACAGATGAAGCTTTCTTT. Translating it yields CASSVLGSGTDEAFF. The full variable domain, in which reference TRBV25-1 and TRBJ1-1 provide the parts outside the CDR3, is EADIYQTPRYLVIGTGKKITLECSQTMGHDKMYWYQQDPGMELHLIHYSYGVNSTEKGDLSSESTVSRIRTEHFPLTLESARPSHTSQYLCASSVLGSGTDEAFFGQGTRLTVV.

This clonotype came up a few times. The CDR3 loop is CASSSGLAASTDTQYF. Written as DNA, the CDR3 is TGCGCCAGCAGCTCAGGACTAGCAGCTAGCACAGATACGCAGTATTTT. The chain employs TRBV5-1 and TRBJ2-3, with 8 bases identical to TRBD2. Trimming cost V 3 bases and J 0 bases; bases outside gene matches: 6. Germline V gene data show CDR1 as SGHRS and CDR2 as YFSETQ. CDR3 length: 16 amino acids.